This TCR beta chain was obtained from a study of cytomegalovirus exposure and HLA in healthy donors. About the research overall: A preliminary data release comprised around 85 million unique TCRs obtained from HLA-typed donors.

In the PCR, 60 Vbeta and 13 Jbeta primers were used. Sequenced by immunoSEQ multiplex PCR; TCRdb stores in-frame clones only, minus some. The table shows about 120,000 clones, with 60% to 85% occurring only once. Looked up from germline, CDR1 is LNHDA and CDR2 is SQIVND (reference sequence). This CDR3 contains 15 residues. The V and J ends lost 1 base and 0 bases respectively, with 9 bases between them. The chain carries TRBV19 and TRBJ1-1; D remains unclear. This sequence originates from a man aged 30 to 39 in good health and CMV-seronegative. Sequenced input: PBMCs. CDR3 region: CASSIVRAMNTEAFF. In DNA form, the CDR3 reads TGTGCCAGTAGTATAGTGCGGGCCATGAACACTGAAGCTTTCTTT.